This T cell receptor beta chain derives from a study of cytomegalovirus exposure and HLA in healthy donors. Study-level results: Both high specificity and high sensitivity reportedly marked the classifier's diagnosis of cytomegalovirus status. The study dropped some indistinguishable V segments, TRBV6-2 and TRBV6-3 among them. Among TCR beta chains, those listed as cytomegalovirus-associated numbered some 160.

A multiplex PCR was run with 60 Vbeta primers and 13 Jbeta primers. Clones were read by immunoSEQ multiplex PCR, and TCRdb kept only the in-frame ones, dropping some. The table lists under 200,000 clones, 65% to 85% of them singletons. This CDR3 has 14 amino acids. V was cut by 3 bases and J by 7 bases, with 17 bases left in between. Germline CDR1 is SGHKS and CDR2 is YYEKEE (reference sequence). This clone was counted between two and nine times. Its antigen is still unknown. Sequenced: PBMCs. The V call is TRBV5-5, the J call TRBJ2-7, with D maybe TRBD1 (6 bases). This receptor was identified in a man aged 60-69 years in good health and CMV-seronegative. CDR3 sequence (DNA): TGTGCCAGCAGCTGGGGCCCACAGGGTGAGGAGCAGTACTTC. Translated, it gives CASSWGPQGEEQYF.